The 24 T cell receptor beta chains listed next were all sequenced from one sample in a study of blood T cell repertoires in COVID-19. Data came from immunoSEQ multiplex PCR; TCRdb stores just in-frame clones and leaves some out. The table records roughly 280,000 clones, about nine tenths of them present only once. Sequencing was performed on peripheral blood. The receptors shown here come from a woman aged 45 to 65 who had recovered from COVID-19.

V and J are TRBV3-1 (or the pseudogene TRBV3-2) and TRBJ1-1, with D uncertain. CDR1 LGHDT and CDR2 YNNKEL come from the germline V gene (reference sequence). Between the trimmed V and J ends, which lost 0 bases and 6 bases, there was a span of 11 bases. The CDR3 loop spans 14 amino acids. CDR3 sequence: CASSQEGLGAEAFF. DNA for the CDR3: TGTGCCAGCAGCCAAGAAGGTCTCGGGGCTGAAGCTTTCTTT.

The chain joins TRBV4-1 to TRBJ1-1, with 7 bases lining up with TRBD1. The CDR3 runs to 14 residues. V shed 1 base and J 4 bases; nucleotides not matched to a gene: 3. The germline V gene has CDR1 MGHRA and CDR2 YSYEKL. Here the CDR3 DNA reads TGCGCCAGCAGCCAAGTGTCAGGGGGCACTGAAGCTTTCTTT. It is translated as CASSQVSGGTEAFF.

This chain links TRBV7-9 with TRBJ1-1, with D unresolved. CDR1 and CDR2 (germline): SEHNR, FQNEAQ (reference sequence). The ends were cut back, 1 base at V and 5 bases at J, with 11 bases in the middle. The CDR3 has 14 residues. CDR3 sequence: CASSLEFRRTEAFF. The DNA for the CDR3 is TGTGCCAGCAGCTTAGAGTTTAGGAGGACTGAAGCTTTCTTT. Full variable domain (outside the CDR3, taken from reference TRBV7-9 and TRBJ1-1): DTGVSQNPRHKITKRGQNVTFRCDPISEHNRLYWYRQTLGQGPEFLTYFQNEAQLEKSRLLSDRFSAERPKGSFSTLEIQRTEQGDSAMYLCASSLEFRRTEAFFGQGTRLTVV.

The table lists this clone with a few counts. The chain joins TRBV3-1 (or the pseudogene TRBV3-2) to TRBJ1-2; TRBD1 is a possible D gene (5 bases). V lost 4 bases and J 2 bases, leaving 5 bases between the germline ends. CDR1 is LGHDT, CDR2 YNNKEL, per germline (reference sequence). The CDR3 has 12 residues. CDR3 sequence (DNA): TGTGCCAGCAGCCGACAGAACTATGGCTACACCTTC. This encodes CASSRQNYGYTF.

The chain employs TRBV30 and TRBJ2-7; 14 nucleotides match TRBD2. J lost 6 bases, V lost 1 base, and 11 bases had no gene match. Germline V gene lookup returns CDR1 GTSNPN and CDR2 SVGIG (reference sequence). This CDR3 has 17 amino acids. CDR3 sequence: CAWSGRLAGGRGSEQYF. CDR3 DNA sequence: TGTGCCTGGAGTGGGCGACTAGCGGGAGGGCGGGGATCCGAGCAGTACTTC. Looking up the rest from reference TRBV30 and TRBJ2-7 gives the full variable domain: SQTIHQWPATLVQPVGSPLSLECTVEGTSNPNLYWYRQAAGRGLQLLFYSVGIGQISSEVPQNLSASRPQDRQFILSSKKLLLSDSGFYLCAWSGRLAGGRGSEQYFGPGTRLTVT.

V is TRBV4-1 and J is TRBJ1-3, with TRBD1 as a possible D gene (6 bases). Germline CDR1 and CDR2: MGHRA and YSYEKL. V shed 2 bases and J shed 4 bases, with 15 bases lying between them. This CDR3 has 16 amino acids. CDR3 in DNA: TGCGCCAGCAGCCAACTACGGGACATATACGGAAACACCATATATTTT. This sequence encodes CASSQLRDIYGNTIYF.

The chain employs TRBV30 and TRBJ1-1; D not certain. The CDR3 has 13 amino acids. V was pared by 4 bases and J by 5 bases, with 14 bases between. CDR1 and CDR2 (germline): GTSNPN, SVGIG (reference sequence). The CDR3 loop reads CAWTLGGATEAFF. CDR3 nucleotide sequence: TGTGCCTGGACCTTGGGAGGAGCTACTGAAGCTTTCTTT.

The rearrangement joins TRBV7-9 to TRBJ1-1; D is uncertain. The V and J ends lost 6 bases and 4 bases respectively, with 15 bases between them. The germline V gene encodes CDR1 SEHNR and CDR2 FQNEAQ (reference sequence). This CDR3 comprises 14 residues. The CDR3 is CASRVKRGSTEAFF. As DNA, the CDR3 is TGTGCCAGCAGAGTCAAAAGAGGGAGCACTGAAGCTTTCTTT.

This clone was detected only a few times. V usage is TRBV28 and J usage is TRBJ1-4; 7 nucleotides match TRBD1. Germline V gene sequence: CDR1 MDHEN, CDR2 SYDVKM. The V and J ends lost 4 bases and 13 bases, in that order; junction bases with no gene match: 15. The CDR3 runs 15 residues. CDR3 DNA: TGTGCCAGCAGTTCCCCGGGACAGCGAAAGGGTGGACTGTTTTTT. Its translation is CASSSPGQRKGGLFF.

The chain is built from TRBV5-6 and TRBJ2-1; the D is unclear. V was trimmed by 4 bases and J by 7 bases, leaving 9 bases between them. The CDR3 spans 12 residues. CDR1 is SGHDT, CDR2 YYEEEE, per germline. The CDR3 protein is CASSLQDNEQFF. The CDR3 DNA follows: TGTGCCAGCAGCCTGCAGGATAATGAGCAGTTCTTC.

In its sample, this clone was seen a few times. The gene calls are TRBV5-1 and TRBJ1-5, with D tentatively TRBD1 (6 bases). Per germline, CDR1 SGHRS and CDR2 YFSETQ. The V gene lost 3 bases and the J gene lost 7 bases, with 14 bases spanning the gap. The CDR3 covers 14 residues. The CDR3 loop is CASSSINRDQPQHF. The CDR3 DNA sequence: TGCGCCAGCAGCTCGATTAACAGGGACCAGCCCCAGCATTTT.

This rearrangement joins TRBV4-1 to TRBJ2-1; D not certain. The germline V gene has CDR1 MGHRA and CDR2 YSYEKL. Trimming cost V 1 base and J 9 bases, with 13 bases left between them. This CDR3 is 14 amino acids long. The CDR3 sequence: CASSQVGTDREQFF. The CDR3 nucleotides read TGCGCCAGCAGCCAAGTGGGTACAGATCGTGAGCAGTTCTTC.

This chain connects TRBV30 to TRBJ1-2; D not resolved. The CDR3 runs to 9 residues. Trimming removed 6 bases from V and 8 bases from J, with 7 bases in between. Germline V gene data show CDR1 as GTSNPN and CDR2 as SVGIG (reference sequence). CDR3 protein: CACHGGYTF. The CDR3, as DNA: TGTGCCTGTCACGGGGGCTACACCTTC.

The chain carries TRBV5-5 and TRBJ1-1, with D perhaps TRBD1 (5 bases). V was trimmed by 5 bases and J by 3 bases, leaving 14 bases between them. Germline lookup yields CDR1 SGHKS and CDR2 YYEKEE (reference sequence). The CDR3 length is 14 residues. The CDR3 sequence is CASRSFGAYTEAFF. CDR3 in DNA: TGTGCCAGCAGGTCCTTTGGGGCGTACACTGAAGCTTTCTTT.

This clone has only a few counts. The chain joins TRBV7-6 to TRBJ2-7; D uncertain. The V gene's germline CDR1 is SGHVS and CDR2 FNYEAQ. The ends were cut back, 1 base at V and 6 bases at J, with 10 bases in the middle. The CDR3 runs 13 residues. The CDR3 loop is CASSLGAAFEQYF. Written as DNA, the CDR3 is TGTGCCAGCAGCTTAGGGGCAGCCTTCGAGCAGTACTTC.

In this sample, this clone turned up a few times. This chain connects TRBV9 to TRBJ1-2; 9 nucleotides line up with TRBD1. The CDR3 spans 15 residues. Germline loops: CDR1 SGDLS, CDR2 YYNGEE. With 0 bases clipped from V and 5 bases from J, the junction kept 5 bases outside the gene matches. Here the CDR3 DNA reads TGTGCCAGCAGCGTAGGGGGACAGGGACATTATGGCTACACCTTC. Translated, it gives CASSVGGQGHYGYTF.

The chain has TRBV30 and TRBJ1-2; D perhaps matches TRBD1 (6 bases). Germline CDR1 and CDR2: GTSNPN and SVGIG (reference sequence). The germline V and J ends were trimmed by 8 bases and 4 bases, with 17 bases remaining between them. The CDR3 has 13 residues. The CDR3 loop reads CAGGYRVAYGYTF. The CDR3 bases are TGTGCCGGGGGATACAGGGTGGCCTATGGCTACACCTTC.

The gene calls are TRBV28 and TRBJ1-2; a possible D gene is TRBD1 (5 bases). The CDR3 runs to 12 residues. The V end was cut by 2 bases, the J end by 7 bases, with 8 bases between. Germline CDR1 and CDR2: MDHEN and SYDVKM. CDR3 amino acids: CASSLRGSGYTF. The CDR3 DNA is TGTGCCAGCAGTTTAAGGGGCTCTGGCTACACCTTC.

This clone was observed many times. The chain employs TRBV6-6 and TRBJ2-2; D possibly corresponds to TRBD2 (5 bases). The germline V gene has CDR1 MNHNY and CDR2 SVGAGI (reference sequence). CDR3 size: 13 residues. V lost 7 bases and J 5 bases, leaving 11 bases between the germline ends. The CDR3 nucleotides are TGTGCCAGCACCCTCTGGGAGACCGGGGAGCTGTTTTTT. Translation gives CASTLWETGELFF.

The rearrangement joins TRBV4-2 to TRBJ2-7, with 9 bases lining up with TRBD2. This CDR3 contains 15 residues. The V gene end was trimmed by 4 bases and the J gene end by 5 bases; junction bases not matched to a gene: 9. Germline-derived CDR1 and CDR2 are LGHNA and YNFKEQ. The CDR3 DNA follows: TGTGCCAGCAGCCGAGGGGGACTAGCTGTAGACGAGCAGTACTTC. It encodes CASSRGGLAVDEQYF.

The chain recombines TRBV12-3 or TRBV12-4 with TRBJ2-2; D uncertain. Trimming left V 5 bases short and J 3 bases short, with 4 bases between. The CDR3 is made up of 12 amino acids. The CDR3 loop is CASSPYTGELFF. In nucleotides, the CDR3 is TGTGCCAGCAGTCCCTACACCGGGGAGCTGTTTTTT.

This clone came up a few times. The chain employs TRBV5-1 and TRBJ1-1, with D perhaps TRBD1 (6 bases). Trimming pared 0 bases from V and 8 bases from J, leaving 11 bases between. CDR3 length: 13 residues. Per the germline V gene, CDR1 is SGHRS and CDR2 is YFSETQ. The CDR3 protein is CASSLGTVGEAFF. The CDR3 DNA reads TGCGCCAGCAGCTTGGGGACAGTAGGGGAAGCTTTCTTT. Combining the CDR3 with reference TRBV5-1 and TRBJ1-1 gives the whole variable domain KAGVTQTPRYLIKTRGQQVTLSCSPISGHRSVSWYQQTPGQGLQFLFEYFSETQRNKGNFPGRFSGRQFSNSRSEMNVSTLELGDSALYLCASSLGTVGEAFFGQGTRLTVV.

J is TRBJ2-7 and V is TRBV13; 7 bases align to TRBD2. J lost 3 bases, V lost 4 bases, and 6 bases had no gene match. There are 14 residues in the CDR3. Germline CDR1 PRHDT, CDR2 FYEKMQ (reference sequence). The CDR3 DNA reads TGTGCCAGCAGCTCTTCCGGGACTAACTACGAGCAGTACTTC. Translation gives CASSSSGTNYEQYF.

The genes are TRBV29-1 and TRBJ2-1, with D unresolved. V was pared by 6 bases and J by 7 bases, with 10 bases between. There are 11 residues in the CDR3. Germline assignment: CDR1 SQVTM and CDR2 ANQGSEA. The CDR3 loop is CSVLLVNEQFF. CDR3 in DNA: TGCAGCGTCCTCCTAGTAAATGAGCAGTTCTTC.